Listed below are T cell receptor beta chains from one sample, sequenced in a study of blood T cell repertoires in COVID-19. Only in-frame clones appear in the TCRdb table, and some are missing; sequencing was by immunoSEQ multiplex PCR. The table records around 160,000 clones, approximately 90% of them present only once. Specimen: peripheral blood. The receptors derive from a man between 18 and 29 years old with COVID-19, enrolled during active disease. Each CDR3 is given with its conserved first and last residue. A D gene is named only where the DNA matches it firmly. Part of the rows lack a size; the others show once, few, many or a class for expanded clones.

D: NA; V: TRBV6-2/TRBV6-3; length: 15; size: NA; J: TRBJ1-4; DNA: TGTGCCAGCAGTACTCGAGACCCAGGGTATGAAAAACTGTTTTTT; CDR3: CASSTRDPGYEKLFF
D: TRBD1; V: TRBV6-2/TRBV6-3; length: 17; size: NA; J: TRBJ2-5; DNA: TGTGCCAGCAGTTACATAGGGACAGGGGGGCCGCAAGAGACCCAGTACTTC; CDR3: CASSYIGTGGPQETQYF
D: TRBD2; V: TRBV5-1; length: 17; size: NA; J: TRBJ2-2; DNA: TGCGCCAGCAGCTCCCCGACTAGCGGGTACGCCCTCGGGGAGCTGTTTTTT; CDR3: CASSSPTSGYALGELFF
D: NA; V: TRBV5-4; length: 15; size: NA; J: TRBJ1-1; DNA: TGTGCCAGCAGCTTGGGCTTAGGAGTGAACACTGAAGCTTTCTTT; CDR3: CASSLGLGVNTEAFF
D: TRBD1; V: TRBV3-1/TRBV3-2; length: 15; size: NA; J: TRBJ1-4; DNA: TGTGCCAGCAGCCATCGACAGGGGGTGGTGGAAAAACTGTTTTTT; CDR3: CASSHRQGVVEKLFF
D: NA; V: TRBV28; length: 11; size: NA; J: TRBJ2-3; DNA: TGTGCCAGCAGTTTCTCAGATACGCAGTATTTT; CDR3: CASSFSDTQYF
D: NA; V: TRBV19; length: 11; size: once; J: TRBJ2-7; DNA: TGTGCCAGTAGTATAGCAGACGAGCAGTACTTC; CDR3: CASSIADEQYF
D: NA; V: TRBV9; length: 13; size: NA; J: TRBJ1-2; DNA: TGTGCCAGCAGCGCACAGGATAACTATGGCTACACCTTC; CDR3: CASSAQDNYGYTF
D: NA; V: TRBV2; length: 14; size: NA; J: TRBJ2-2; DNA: TGTGCCAGCAGTGTTACGCCGGGCACCGGGGAGCTGTTTTTT; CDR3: CASSVTPGTGELFF
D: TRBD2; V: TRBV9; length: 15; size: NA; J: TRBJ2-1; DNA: TGTGCCAGCAGCGTGAACCTAGCGGGATACAATGAGCAGTTCTTC; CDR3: CASSVNLAGYNEQFF
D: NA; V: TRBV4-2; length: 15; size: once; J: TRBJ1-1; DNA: TGTGCCAGCAGCCAAGGGGACTATCTGAACACTGAAGCTTTCTTT; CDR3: CASSQGDYLNTEAFF
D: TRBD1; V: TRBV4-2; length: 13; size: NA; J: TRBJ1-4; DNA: TGTGCCAGCAGCCAAGGGGACAGGGCGAAACTGTTTTTT; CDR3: CASSQGDRAKLFF
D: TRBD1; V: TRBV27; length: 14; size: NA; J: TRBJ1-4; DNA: TGTGCCAGCAACCCCCGGGACAGCGAAGGAAAACTGCTTTTT; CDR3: CASNPRDSEGKLLF
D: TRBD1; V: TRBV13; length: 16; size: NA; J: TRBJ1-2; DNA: TGTGCCAGCAGCTCAGTGGGGGACAGAATGAACTATGGCTACACCTTC; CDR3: CASSSVGDRMNYGYTF
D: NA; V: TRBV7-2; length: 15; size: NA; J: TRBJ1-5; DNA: TGTGCCAGCAGCTTAGTTGGGGGGGGCAATCAGCCCCAGCATTTT; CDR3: CASSLVGGGNQPQHF
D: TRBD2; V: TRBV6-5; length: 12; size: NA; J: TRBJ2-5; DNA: TGTGCCAGCAGTCCGGGAGGGGTGACCCAGTACTTC; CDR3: CASSPGGVTQYF
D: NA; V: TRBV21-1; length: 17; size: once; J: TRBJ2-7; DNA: TGTGCCAGCAGCCCTCGGAGGCCGGGATCCTTTAGCTACGAGCAGTACTTC; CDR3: CASSPRRPGSFSYEQYF
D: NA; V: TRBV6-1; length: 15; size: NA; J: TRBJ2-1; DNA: TGTGCCAGCAGTGATGGGACACCACCCTACAATGAGCAGTTCTTC; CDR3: CASSDGTPPYNEQFF
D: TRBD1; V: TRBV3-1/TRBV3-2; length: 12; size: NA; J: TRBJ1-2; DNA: TGTGCCAGCAGCCAAAGGGACAGGGGCTACACCTTC; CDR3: CASSQRDRGYTF
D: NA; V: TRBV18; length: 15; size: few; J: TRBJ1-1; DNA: TGTGCCAGCTCACCAAGGGGCGGCCGGGACACTGAAGCTTTCTTT; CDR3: CASSPRGGRDTEAFF
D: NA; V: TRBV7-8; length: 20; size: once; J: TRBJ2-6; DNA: TGTGCCAGCAGTCAACTGTCCGTCCCGATTCTTGGTTCTGGGGCCAACGTCCTGACTTTC; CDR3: CASSQLSVPILGSGANVLTF
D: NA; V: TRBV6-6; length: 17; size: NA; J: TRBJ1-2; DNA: TGTGCCAGCAGTCCCCGGGACTCCTCCAGCAGGGACTATGGCTACACCTTC; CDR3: CASSPRDSSSRDYGYTF
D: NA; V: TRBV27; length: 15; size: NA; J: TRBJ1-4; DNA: TGTGCCAGCAGTTTTTTCGCAGGTTCTAATGAAAAACTGTTTTTT; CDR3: CASSFFAGSNEKLFF
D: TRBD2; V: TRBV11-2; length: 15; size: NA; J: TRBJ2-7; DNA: TGTGCCAGCAGCCCCGCTGCGGGAGTTTTGTACGAGCAGTACTTC; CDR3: CASSPAAGVLYEQYF
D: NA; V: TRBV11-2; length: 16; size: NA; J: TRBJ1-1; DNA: TGTGCCAGCAGCTTAAGGGCCCGAGAGGGTAGGACTGAAGCTTTCTTT; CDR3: CASSLRAREGRTEAFF
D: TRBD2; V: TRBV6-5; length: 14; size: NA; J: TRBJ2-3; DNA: TGTGCCAGCAGGGGAGCGGGGATTCCAGATACGCAGTATTTT; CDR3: CASRGAGIPDTQYF
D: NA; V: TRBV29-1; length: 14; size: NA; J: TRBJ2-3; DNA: TGCAGCGCCGAGGCGGGGGCGCCCACAGATACGCAGTATTTT; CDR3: CSAEAGAPTDTQYF
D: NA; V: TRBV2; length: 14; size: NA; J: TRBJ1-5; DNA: TGTGCCAGCAGTGATAGGGGGGGTGCTCAGCCCCAGCATTTT; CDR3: CASSDRGGAQPQHF
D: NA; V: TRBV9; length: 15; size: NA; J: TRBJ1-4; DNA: TGTGCCAGCAGCCCCCGGGGAGGGCGTAATGAAAAACTGCTTTTT; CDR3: CASSPRGGRNEKLLF
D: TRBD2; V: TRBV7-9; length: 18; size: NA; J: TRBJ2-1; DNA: TGTGCCAGCAGGCCCTCCCCTCGGACTAGCGGGAGGATCGATGAGCAGTTCTTC; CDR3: CASRPSPRTSGRIDEQFF
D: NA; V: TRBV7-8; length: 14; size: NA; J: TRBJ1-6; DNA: TGTGCCAGCAGCCCGCGGGAGGGGAATTCACCCCTCCACTTT; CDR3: CASSPREGNSPLHF
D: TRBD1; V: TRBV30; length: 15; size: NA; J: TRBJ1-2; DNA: TGTGCGTGGAATGCTGGACAGGGAGGGTCGCATGGCTACACCTTC; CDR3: CAWNAGQGGSHGYTF
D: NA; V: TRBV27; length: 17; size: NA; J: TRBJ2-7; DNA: TGTGCCAGCAGTTTATCGATCGGCTCCCAGGGTGTGGACGAGCAGTACTTC; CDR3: CASSLSIGSQGVDEQYF
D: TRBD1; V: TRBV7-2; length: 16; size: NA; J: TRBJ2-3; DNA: TGTGCCAGCAGCTTAGGAGACGGGACAGGGTTATATACGCAGTATTTT; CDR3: CASSLGDGTGLYTQYF
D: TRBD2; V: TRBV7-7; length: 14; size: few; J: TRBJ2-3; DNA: TGTGCTAGCAGCTTATCAAGCGGGGCAGATACGCAGTATTTT; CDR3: CASSLSSGADTQYF
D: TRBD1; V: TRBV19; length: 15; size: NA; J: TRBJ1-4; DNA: TGTGCCAGTAGTATTTCCCGGACAGGGGATGAAAAACTGTTTTTT; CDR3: CASSISRTGDEKLFF
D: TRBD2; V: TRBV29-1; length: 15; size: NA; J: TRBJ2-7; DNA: TGCAGCGTTGGGATCCGGACTAGCGTCTCCTACGAGCAGTACTTC; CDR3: CSVGIRTSVSYEQYF
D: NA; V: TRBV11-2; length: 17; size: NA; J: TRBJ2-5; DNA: TGTGCCAGCAGCTTAGACTTGGGCAGGTGGGGTGGTACAGGCCAGTACTTC; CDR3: CASSLDLGRWGGTGQYF
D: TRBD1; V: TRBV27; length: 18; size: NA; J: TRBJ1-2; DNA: TGTGCCAGCAGTTTACGTTCATATCTGCGGCAGGGGGTCTATGGCTACACCTTC; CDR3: CASSLRSYLRQGVYGYTF
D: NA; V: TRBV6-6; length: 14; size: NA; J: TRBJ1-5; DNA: TGTGCCAGCAGTGACAGTTATAGCAATCAGCCCCAGCATTTT; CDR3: CASSDSYSNQPQHF
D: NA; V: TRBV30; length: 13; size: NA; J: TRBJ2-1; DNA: TGTGCCTGGAGTAAGGATAGCAGAAATGAGCAGTTCTTC; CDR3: CAWSKDSRNEQFF
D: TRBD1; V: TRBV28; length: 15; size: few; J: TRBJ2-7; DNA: TGTGCCAGCACCCGAGGGGGCGGGTATACCTACGAGCAGTACTTC; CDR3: CASTRGGGYTYEQYF
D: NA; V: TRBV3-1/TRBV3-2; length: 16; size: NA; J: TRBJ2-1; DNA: TGTGCCAGCAGCCAAGGTGCTCTAGTTCGTGCGGATGAGCAGTTCTTC; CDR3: CASSQGALVRADEQFF
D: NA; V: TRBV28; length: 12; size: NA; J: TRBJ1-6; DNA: TGTGCCAGCATCACAGGACCAGCACCCCTCCACTTT; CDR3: CASITGPAPLHF
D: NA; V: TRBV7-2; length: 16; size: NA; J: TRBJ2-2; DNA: TGTGCCAGCAGCACTTTAGCGGCTGCGAACACCGGGGAGCTGTTTTTT; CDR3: CASSTLAAANTGELFF
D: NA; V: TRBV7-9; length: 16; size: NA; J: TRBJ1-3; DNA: TGTGCCAGCAGCTTAAATTTCGAGACAGCTGGAAACACCATATATTTT; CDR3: CASSLNFETAGNTIYF
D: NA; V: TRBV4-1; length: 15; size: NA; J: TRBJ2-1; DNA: TGCGCCAGCAGCCAAATCCAGGGGCTCGGCAATGAGCAGTTCTTC; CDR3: CASSQIQGLGNEQFF
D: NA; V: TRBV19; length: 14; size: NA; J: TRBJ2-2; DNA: TGTGCCAGTAGTATAGGACAGCCCACCGGGGAGCTGTTTTTT; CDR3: CASSIGQPTGELFF
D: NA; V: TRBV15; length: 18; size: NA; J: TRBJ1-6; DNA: TGTGCCACCAGCAGAGACGGTGTGTTAACAGGGTATAATTCACCCCTCCACTTT; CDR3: CATSRDGVLTGYNSPLHF
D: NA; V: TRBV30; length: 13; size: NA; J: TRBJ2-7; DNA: TGTGCCTGGGGGAGAAGACTAGTTTTCGAGCAGTACTTC; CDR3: CAWGRRLVFEQYF
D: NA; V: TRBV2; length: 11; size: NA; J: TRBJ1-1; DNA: TGTGCCAGCCCGGGGAACACTGAAGCTTTCTTT; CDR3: CASPGNTEAFF
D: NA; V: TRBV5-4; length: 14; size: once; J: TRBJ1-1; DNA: TGTGCCAGCAGCTCGCGGGGGGGGAACACTGAAGCTTTCTTT; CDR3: CASSSRGGNTEAFF
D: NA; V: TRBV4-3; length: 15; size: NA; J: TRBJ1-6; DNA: TGCGCCAGCAGCCAAGAACCGGGAGGGAATTCACCCCTCCACTTT; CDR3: CASSQEPGGNSPLHF
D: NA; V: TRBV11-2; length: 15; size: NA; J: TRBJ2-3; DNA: TGTGCCAGCAGCCGGTCGGCAGGGGCTACAGATACGCAGTATTTT; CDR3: CASSRSAGATDTQYF
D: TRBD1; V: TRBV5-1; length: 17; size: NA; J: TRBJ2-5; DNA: TGCGCCAGCAGCTTGGGGGACAGGGGGCGCGGCCAAGAGACCCAGTACTTC; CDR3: CASSLGDRGRGQETQYF
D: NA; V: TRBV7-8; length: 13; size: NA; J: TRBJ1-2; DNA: TGTGCCAGCAGCTTCAGCGGGAACTATGGCTACACCTTC; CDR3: CASSFSGNYGYTF
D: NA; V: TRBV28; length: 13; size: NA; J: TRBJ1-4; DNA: TGTGCCAGCAGTATGATTCAGGGCGCCCGTTGTCTTTTT; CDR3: CASSMIQGARCLF
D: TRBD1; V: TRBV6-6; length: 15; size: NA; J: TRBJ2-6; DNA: TGTGCCAGCAGTTACGAGGGGGCGGGGGCCAACGTCCTGACTTTC; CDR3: CASSYEGAGANVLTF
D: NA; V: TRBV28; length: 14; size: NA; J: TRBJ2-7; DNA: TGTGCCAGCAGTTTTTTTGCGGGAATCTACGAGCAGTACTTC; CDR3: CASSFFAGIYEQYF